The entry below describes one T cell receptor beta chain. This clonotype came up a few times. Its binding antigen is unknown. It has no much larger one-base neighbor in the sample; base qualities were not kept. Data came from an Illumina NovaSeq 6000. Using 5'RACE with constant-segment primers, TCRalpha and TCRbeta cDNA libraries were constructed, with sample barcodes and unique molecular identifiers added in the process. RNA was extracted from every sample with Trizol reagent. The libraries were amplified in two PCR steps, and the second step added a second sample barcode and Illumina TruSeq adapters. Sequencing of the libraries was done on an Illumina NovaSeq, producing 2 x 150 bp paired-end reads. As for how the authors treated the data: With migec v1.2.7, reads were demultiplexed and then collapsed into UMI-guided consensus sequences. Using mixcr v2.1.11, the UMI consensuses were aligned to TRA and TRB V and J templates and assembled into clonotypes. Clonotypes were classified as expanded or contracted when called significant by both edgeR and NoisET, with noise models trained on biological replicates. For edgeR calls, a false discovery rate-adjusted p below 0.01 and a log2 fold-change threshold of 1 were applied. PCA with hierarchical clustering of max-normalized trajectories of the 1000 most abundant clonotypes was used as exploratory dynamics analysis. The CD4 or CD8 phenotype of responding clones was assigned using the separately sequenced CD4+ and CD8+ repertoires. TCRdb redid the processing of the public reads, applying fastp at Q25 and MiXCR, and retained in-frame beta chains. Rows matching on CDR3 protein sequence are summarized as one entry with the most common DNA and genes. The V and J calls come from TCRdb's annotation, not from the publication. Here the sample has hundreds of thousands of distinct CDR3 sequences; around 28% occur a single time. Of the sample, roughly 13% falls within the top ten clones.

The germline V gene (reference sequence) supplies CDR1 SEHNR and CDR2 FQNEAQ. Its CDR3 holds 13 amino acids, cysteine through phenylalanine. The CDR3 DNA has 39 bases and is translated from base 1. Trimming removed 4 bases from V and 3 bases from J, leaving 10 bases between the germline ends. The sample is drawn from a study of T-cell memory formation after mild COVID-19 (dated by TCRdb to 2020 to 2023). Broadly, across the study: Most TCR sequence clusters were specific to one of the two donors. T-cell clones expanding and contracting after mild COVID-19 in a couple of donors were tracked by longitudinal TCRalpha and TCRbeta repertoire sequencing. The cohort comprised two young, previously healthy adult volunteers, one female and one male.

What the work shows at the level of the full study, not this receptor alone: Contracting CD4+ clones appeared mostly in the CM and EM memory subsets, whereas CD8+ clones were enriched in EMRA. The detection of some responding clones in pre-infection memory suggests that pre-existing cross-reactive memory T cells joined the SARS-CoV-2 response. Balanced CD4/CD8 phenotypes were observed for clones contracting from day 15 to 85, whereas a bias towards CD4+ was observed for a second wave of clones expanding from day 15 to 37. The study included only a couple of mild cases, and larger cohorts that include severe cases with pre-infection samples were judged to be necessary. SARS-CoV-2 specificity of the second-wave clones peaking on day 37 was not confirmed.

Ficoll-Paque density gradient centrifugation was the method used to isolate PBMCs. The receptor comes from an adult woman who had mild COVID-19 (a few samples of this study predate the infection). The sample titles of this study are shuffled in the database, so cell type and time point are left out; the donor was told from shared clones. The chain is made from TRBV7-9 and TRBJ2-7; there is no confident call for the D gene. Sequencing was carried out using PBMCs or a T cell subset sorted from them (not recorded which). The nucleotide sequence is TGTGCCAGCAGCTCTTCACAGAGCTACGAGCAGTACTTC. It is translated as CASSSSQSYEQYF.